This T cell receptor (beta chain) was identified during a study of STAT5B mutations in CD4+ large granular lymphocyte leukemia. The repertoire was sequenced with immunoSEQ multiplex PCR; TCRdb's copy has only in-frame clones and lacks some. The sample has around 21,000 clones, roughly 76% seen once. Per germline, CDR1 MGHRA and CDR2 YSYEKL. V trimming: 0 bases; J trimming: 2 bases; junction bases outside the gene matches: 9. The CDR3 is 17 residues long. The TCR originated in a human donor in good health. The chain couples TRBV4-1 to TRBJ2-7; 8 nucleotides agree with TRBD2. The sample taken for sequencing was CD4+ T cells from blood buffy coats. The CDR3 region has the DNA TGCGCCAGCAGCCAAGATCCAGGGGTTAGCGGGACCTACGAGCAGTACTTC. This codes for CASSQDPGVSGTYEQYF.